This T cell receptor beta chain was captured by sequencing in a study of blood T cell repertoires in COVID-19. Turning to the study itself: Samples representing acute and convalescent COVID-19 were sourced from the United States, Italy and Spain. Sources were T cells, B-cell-depleted T cells, or PBMCs; the material itself was cDNA or gDNA.

The CDR3 is made up of 14 amino acids. The ends were cut back, 4 bases at V and 8 bases at J, with 15 bases in the middle. From germline, CDR1 is SGHRS and CDR2 YFSETQ. In the original analysis: Estimated nucleated cell counts came from reference gene primer amplification. The repertoire was sequenced with immunoSEQ multiplex PCR; TCRdb's copy has only in-frame clones and lacks some. V and J calls and clone size are copied from that table; D and trimming were computed from the DNA. The table records 90,000 to 100,000 clones, 80% to 85% of them present only once. This TCR was sampled from a man in his 60s with acute or convalescent COVID-19. V and J are TRBV5-1 and TRBJ2-2, with D perhaps TRBD1 (6 bases). The source material was peripheral blood. CDR3 coding DNA: TGCGCCAGCAGCCCTACCTACAGGGATGGGGAGCTGTTTTTT. Protein: CASSPTYRDGELFF. Together with reference TRBV5-1 and TRBJ2-2, the CDR3 gives the full variable domain: KAGVTQTPRYLIKTRGQQVTLSCSPISGHRSVSWYQQTPGQGLQFLFEYFSETQRNKGNFPGRFSGRQFSNSRSEMNVSTLELGDSALYLCASSPTYRDGELFFGEGSRLTVL.